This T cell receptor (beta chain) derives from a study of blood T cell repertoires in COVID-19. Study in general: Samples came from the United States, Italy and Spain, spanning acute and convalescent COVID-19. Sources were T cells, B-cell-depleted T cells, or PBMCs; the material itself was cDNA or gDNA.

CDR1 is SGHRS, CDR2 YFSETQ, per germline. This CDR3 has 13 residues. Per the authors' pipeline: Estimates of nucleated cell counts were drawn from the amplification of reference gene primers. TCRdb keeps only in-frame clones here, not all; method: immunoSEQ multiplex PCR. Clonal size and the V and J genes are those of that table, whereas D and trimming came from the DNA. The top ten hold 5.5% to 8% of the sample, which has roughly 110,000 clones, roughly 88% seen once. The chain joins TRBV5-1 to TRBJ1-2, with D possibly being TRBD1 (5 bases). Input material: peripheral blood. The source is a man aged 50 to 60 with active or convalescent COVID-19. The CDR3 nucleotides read TGCGCTCCGCGGGGACCTCGGAACTATGGCTACACCTTC. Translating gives CAPRGPRNYGYTF.